This T cell receptor beta chain was identified during a study of T cell repertoires in cytomegalovirus infection. In the study overall: Both a matching HLA type and CMV infection were indicated by public TCR beta signatures. Regarding the study as a whole: Predominance within the ex vivo response was attributable to HLA-C-restricted CMV-specific TCR beta clonotypes.

TCRdb re-analysed the reads in MiXCR, keeping a single row per CDR3 protein. The repertoire holds 150,000 to 200,000 distinct CDR3 sequences, roughly 9% seen once, with about 4.6% in the top ten. This clonotype was counted ten times or more. The antigen remains undetermined. The specimen sequenced was PBMCs. The source is a human donor in good health (CMV status not recorded). Some clones in this sample may be carry-over from other donors' samples.

The CDR3 nucleotides are TGCAGTGCTAGATTGACAGGGGAAAGCTACACCTTC. This codes for CSARLTGESYTF. This chain connects TRBV20-1 to TRBJ1-2; 8 nucleotides line up with TRBD1. The CDR3 covers 12 residues. V lost 2 bases and J lost 9; bases outside the gene matches: 5. The germline CDR1 and CDR2 sequences are DFQATT and SNEGSKA (reference sequence).